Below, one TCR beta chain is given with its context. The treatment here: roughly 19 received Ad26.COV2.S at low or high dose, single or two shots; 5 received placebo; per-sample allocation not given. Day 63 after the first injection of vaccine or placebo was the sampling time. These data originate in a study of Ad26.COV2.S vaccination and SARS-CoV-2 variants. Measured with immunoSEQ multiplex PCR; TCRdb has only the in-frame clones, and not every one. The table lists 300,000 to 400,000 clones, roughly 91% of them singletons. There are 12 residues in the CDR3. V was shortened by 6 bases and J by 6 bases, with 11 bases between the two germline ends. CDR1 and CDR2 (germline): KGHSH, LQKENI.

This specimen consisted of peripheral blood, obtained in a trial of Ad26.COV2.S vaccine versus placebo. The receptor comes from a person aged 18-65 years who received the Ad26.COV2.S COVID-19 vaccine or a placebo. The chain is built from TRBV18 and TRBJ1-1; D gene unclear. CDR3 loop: CASSTVRAEAFF. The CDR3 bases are TGTGCCAGCTCCACCGTTCGCGCTGAAGCTTTCTTT.